These T cell receptor beta chains were read from a single sample in a study of cytomegalovirus exposure and HLA in healthy donors. The assay was immunoSEQ multiplex PCR, and TCRdb's table has in-frame clones only and misses some. The sample has approximately 110,000 clones, 60% to 70% seen once. The sample was PBMCs. These receptors came from a young man in good health and CMV-seropositive. Each CDR3 is given with its conserved first and last residue. Fields, in order: J gene, D gene, clone size, V gene, CDR3 DNA, CDR3 protein. The D gene is left open where the match is weak. Clone size is given for some rows only: seen once, a few or many times, or a class if the clone is expanded.

j_call: TRBJ1-4
d_call: TRBD1
clone_size: .
v_call: TRBV7-8
cdr3_nt: TGTGCCAGCAGCCAATCCAGGACAGGGTTTGAAAAACTGTTTTTT
cdr3_aa: CASSQSRTGFEKLFF

j_call: TRBJ2-7
d_call: .
clone_size: .
v_call: TRBV30
cdr3_nt: TGTGCCTTAGATCAGGTCACCTACGAGCAGTACTTC
cdr3_aa: CALDQVTYEQYF

j_call: TRBJ2-7
d_call: TRBD1
clone_size: .
v_call: TRBV30
cdr3_nt: TGTGCCTGGAGTGTATTGACAGGGTCCGAGCAGTACTTC
cdr3_aa: CAWSVLTGSEQYF

j_call: TRBJ2-7
d_call: TRBD1
clone_size: .
v_call: TRBV4-1
cdr3_nt: TGCGCCAGCAGCCCTGACCCCGGGACAGGGTACGTCCAGTACTTC
cdr3_aa: CASSPDPGTGYVQYF

j_call: TRBJ1-2
d_call: .
clone_size: .
v_call: TRBV7-9
cdr3_nt: TGTGCCAGCAGCTTAGGGTTGGCTCCCCACTATGGCTACACCTTC
cdr3_aa: CASSLGLAPHYGYTF

j_call: TRBJ1-1
d_call: .
clone_size: .
v_call: TRBV7-8
cdr3_nt: TGTGCCAGCAGTAAGACACGTATGAACACTGAAGCTTTCTTT
cdr3_aa: CASSKTRMNTEAFF

j_call: TRBJ1-5
d_call: TRBD1
clone_size: .
v_call: TRBV2
cdr3_nt: TGTGCCAGCAGTGAAGGCAGGGGGCCTCAGCCCCAGCATTTT
cdr3_aa: CASSEGRGPQPQHF

j_call: TRBJ1-6
d_call: .
clone_size: .
v_call: TRBV12-5
cdr3_nt: TGTGCTAGTGGTCTTAATTCACCCCTCCACTTT
cdr3_aa: CASGLNSPLHF

j_call: TRBJ2-7
d_call: .
clone_size: .
v_call: TRBV28
cdr3_nt: TGTGCCAGCAGTTGGCGGTACGAGCAGTACTTC
cdr3_aa: CASSWRYEQYF

j_call: TRBJ1-4
d_call: .
clone_size: .
v_call: TRBV7-8
cdr3_nt: TGTGCCAGCAGCTTGGACTGGGAGGGGACTAATGAAAAACTGTTTTTT
cdr3_aa: CASSLDWEGTNEKLFF

j_call: TRBJ1-4
d_call: .
clone_size: .
v_call: TRBV4-1
cdr3_nt: TGCGCCAGCAGCCAAGGGGTTCAGGGGGAAAAACTGTTTTTT
cdr3_aa: CASSQGVQGEKLFF

j_call: TRBJ1-5
d_call: .
clone_size: .
v_call: TRBV6-1
cdr3_nt: TGTGCCACGAAGACAGGTAATCAGCCCCAGCATTTT
cdr3_aa: CATKTGNQPQHF

j_call: TRBJ1-2
d_call: .
clone_size: .
v_call: TRBV2
cdr3_nt: TGTGCCAAGGAGGAGAGGGACACTCTGCTTGGCTACACCTTC
cdr3_aa: CAKEERDTLLGYTF

j_call: TRBJ2-7
d_call: .
clone_size: .
v_call: TRBV4-2
cdr3_nt: TGTGCCAGCACCATAAGGGGGTGGGGGGAGCAGTACTTC
cdr3_aa: CASTIRGWGEQYF

j_call: TRBJ1-2
d_call: .
clone_size: .
v_call: TRBV10-3
cdr3_nt: TGTGCCATCAGTGGATTAGGGAGCAATGGCTACACCTTC
cdr3_aa: CAISGLGSNGYTF

j_call: TRBJ1-2
d_call: .
clone_size: .
v_call: TRBV29-1
cdr3_nt: TGCAGCGTTGGGCCAGGGTCGGAAGGCTACACCTTC
cdr3_aa: CSVGPGSEGYTF

j_call: TRBJ1-5
d_call: .
clone_size: few
v_call: TRBV7-9
cdr3_nt: TGTTCCAGCAGCCGATCGGGGAATAGCAATCAGCCCCAGCATTTT
cdr3_aa: CSSSRSGNSNQPQHF

j_call: TRBJ2-1
d_call: TRBD2
clone_size: .
v_call: TRBV7-8
cdr3_nt: TGTGCCAGCAGCTTAGTGGCGTCTAGCGGGGGGGCCTATGAGCAGTTCTTC
cdr3_aa: CASSLVASSGGAYEQFF

j_call: TRBJ2-3
d_call: .
clone_size: few
v_call: TRBV21-1
cdr3_nt: TGTGCCAGCAGGAACCTAGCGGGGGGCACAGATACGCAGTATTTT
cdr3_aa: CASRNLAGGTDTQYF

j_call: TRBJ1-4
d_call: .
clone_size: once
v_call: TRBV21-1
cdr3_nt: TGTGCCACCACCAGGGGTACTGAAAAACTGTTTTTT
cdr3_aa: CATTRGTEKLFF

j_call: TRBJ1-1
d_call: .
clone_size: .
v_call: TRBV5-6
cdr3_nt: TGTGCCAGCAGCTTAGCCCTGACAGGAAACACTGAAGCTTTCTTT
cdr3_aa: CASSLALTGNTEAFF

j_call: TRBJ1-2
d_call: .
clone_size: .
v_call: TRBV9
cdr3_nt: TGTGCCAGCAGCGCCACCGGGGGTGGCAACTATGGCTACACCTTC
cdr3_aa: CASSATGGGNYGYTF

j_call: TRBJ1-2
d_call: TRBD1
clone_size: .
v_call: TRBV7-8
cdr3_nt: TGTGCCAGCAGCTTAGGACAGGGAGGTTATGGCTACACCTTC
cdr3_aa: CASSLGQGGYGYTF

j_call: TRBJ1-1
d_call: .
clone_size: .
v_call: TRBV5-1
cdr3_nt: TGCGCCAGCAGCTCGGGTGTAGGCCATCCTGAGGCTTTCTTT
cdr3_aa: CASSSGVGHPEAFF

j_call: TRBJ2-1
d_call: .
clone_size: .
v_call: TRBV13
cdr3_nt: TGTGCCAGCAGCTCCAATGTCAATGAGCAGTTCTTC
cdr3_aa: CASSSNVNEQFF

j_call: TRBJ1-2
d_call: .
clone_size: .
v_call: TRBV5-1
cdr3_nt: TGCGCCAGCAGCCCCGGACAGCTCTATGGCTACACCTTC
cdr3_aa: CASSPGQLYGYTF

j_call: TRBJ1-5
d_call: .
clone_size: .
v_call: TRBV6-5
cdr3_nt: TGTGCCAGCAGTGGACAGAGCAATCAGCCCCAGCATTTT
cdr3_aa: CASSGQSNQPQHF

j_call: TRBJ2-7
d_call: .
clone_size: .
v_call: TRBV4-1
cdr3_nt: TGCGCCAGCAGCCAAGGGGAGTGGGGGGACGAGCAGTACTTC
cdr3_aa: CASSQGEWGDEQYF

j_call: TRBJ1-5
d_call: .
clone_size: .
v_call: TRBV4-1
cdr3_nt: TGCGCCAGCAGCCAAGAAGGACTTAGCAATCAGCCCCAGCATTTT
cdr3_aa: CASSQEGLSNQPQHF

j_call: TRBJ1-1
d_call: TRBD1
clone_size: .
v_call: TRBV29-1
cdr3_nt: TGCAGCGTTATGCCAGGGGGGAACACTGAAGCTTTCTTT
cdr3_aa: CSVMPGGNTEAFF

j_call: TRBJ1-2
d_call: .
clone_size: .
v_call: TRBV29-1
cdr3_nt: TGCAGCGTTGATGTGCGGGGAGACTATGGCTACACCTTC
cdr3_aa: CSVDVRGDYGYTF

j_call: TRBJ1-2
d_call: .
clone_size: .
v_call: TRBV27
cdr3_nt: TGTGCCAGCAGTCCGGCCGGGACAATGGATGATGGCTACACCTTC
cdr3_aa: CASSPAGTMDDGYTF

j_call: TRBJ1-2
d_call: .
clone_size: .
v_call: TRBV27
cdr3_nt: TGTGCCAGCAGTTTAAATTTAGGGGCGGTTTCCTACACCTTC
cdr3_aa: CASSLNLGAVSYTF

j_call: TRBJ2-5
d_call: TRBD1
clone_size: few
v_call: TRBV5-1
cdr3_nt: TGCGCCAGCAGCTTGGCCTTAGCCAGGGGGGAGACCCAGTACTTC
cdr3_aa: CASSLALARGETQYF

j_call: TRBJ2-7
d_call: .
clone_size: few
v_call: TRBV7-2
cdr3_nt: TGTGCCAGCAGCTCACTATTGGGGGGGCGGAGCTCCTACGAGCAGTACTTC
cdr3_aa: CASSSLLGGRSSYEQYF

j_call: TRBJ2-5
d_call: .
clone_size: few
v_call: TRBV21-1
cdr3_nt: TGTGCCAGCAGCAATGGAAACCTTCTAGCGGGGGACCAAGAGACCCAGTACTTC
cdr3_aa: CASSNGNLLAGDQETQYF

j_call: TRBJ1-1
d_call: TRBD1
clone_size: .
v_call: TRBV6-1
cdr3_nt: TGTGCCAGCAGTGAAAGGACAGGGATTGGTGAAGCTTTCTTT
cdr3_aa: CASSERTGIGEAFF

j_call: TRBJ2-3
d_call: .
clone_size: few
v_call: TRBV2
cdr3_nt: TGTGCCAGCAGTGGCAGGTGGGGCACAGATACGCAGTATTTT
cdr3_aa: CASSGRWGTDTQYF

j_call: TRBJ1-1
d_call: .
clone_size: .
v_call: TRBV7-2
cdr3_nt: TGTGCCAGCAGCTATAGGAGCAGCTACGAAGCTTTCTTT
cdr3_aa: CASSYRSSYEAFF